This is a list of T cell receptor beta chains from one sample in a study of T-cell memory formation after mild COVID-19. TCRdb reanalysed the 5' RACE reads using MiXCR and keeps one entry per CDR3 protein. The sample lists 55,000 to 80,000 distinct CDR3 sequences, 9.3% occurring once. Sequencing input: PBMCs or a T cell subset sorted from them (not recorded which). These receptors all stem from a man in his late teens or twenties who had mild COVID-19 (a few samples of this study predate the infection). Cell type and time point are not known. Each CDR3 is given with its conserved first and last residue. Fields, in order: V gene, D gene, CDR3 length, J gene, clone size, CDR3 protein, CDR3 DNA. A D gene is named only where the DNA matches it firmly. Size values are once, few and many counts, or a class for expanded clones, and some rows have none.

TRBV7-2	-	14	TRBJ2-5	-	CASSYRGQAETQYF	TGTGCCAGCAGCTATAGGGGACAAGCAGAGACCCAGTACTTC
TRBV5-1	-	14	TRBJ1-5	many	CASSLGGRNQPQHF	TGCGCCAGCAGCTTGGGGGGCCGCAATCAGCCCCAGCATTTT
TRBV7-2	TRBD1	13	TRBJ1-6	many	CASSLEQGLPLHF	TGTGCCAGCAGCTTAGAACAGGGGCTACCCCTCCACTTT
TRBV28	-	13	TRBJ1-1	-	CASSLKQYTEAFF	TGTGCCAGCAGTTTGAAACAGTACACTGAAGCTTTCTTT
TRBV12-3/TRBV12-4	-	12	TRBJ1-2	few	CASSLGSYGYTF	TGTGCCAGCAGTTTGGGGAGCTATGGCTACACCTTC
TRBV7-2	-	13	TRBJ1-1	few	CASSLDPSRAAIF	TGTGCCAGCAGCTTAGATCCTTCCAGGGCGGCGATCTTT
TRBV4-3	-	12	TRBJ2-3	few	CASSQDRDTQYF	TGCGCCAGCAGCCAAGATCGGGATACGCAGTATTTT
TRBV5-1	-	14	TRBJ2-2	few	CASSLWDVDGELFF	TGCGCCAGCAGCTTGTGGGACGTGGACGGGGAGCTGTTTTTT
TRBV6-2/TRBV6-3	-	14	TRBJ2-5	many	CASSRGTNQETQYF	TGTGCCAGCAGTCGCGGGACGAACCAAGAGACCCAGTACTTC
TRBV6-5	-	14	TRBJ2-5	few	CASSRTEAQETQYF	TGTGCCAGCAGTCGGACGGAAGCTCAAGAGACCCAGTACTTC
TRBV5-1	TRBD2	16	TRBJ2-1	many	CASSPAGVGPYNEQFF	TGCGCCAGCAGCCCCGCGGGGGTAGGGCCCTACAATGAGCAGTTCTTC
TRBV5-1	-	16	TRBJ2-2	many	CASSPEAPGLTGELFF	TGCGCCAGCAGTCCGGAAGCGCCGGGACTGACCGGGGAGCTGTTTTTT
TRBV5-1	TRBD1	14	TRBJ1-1	few	CASSLAGGIDEAFF	TGCGCCAGCAGCTTGGCAGGGGGCATAGATGAAGCTTTCTTT
TRBV7-9	TRBD2	15	TRBJ2-1	many	CASSLAHLAGNEQFF	TGTGCCAGCAGCTTAGCCCATTTAGCGGGCAATGAGCAGTTCTTC
TRBV2	-	17	TRBJ2-3	few	CASSEELAFAGTDTQYF	TGTGCCAGCAGTGAGGAGCTAGCGTTTGCTGGCACAGATACGCAGTATTTT
TRBV12-3/TRBV12-4	TRBD1	14	TRBJ1-2	-	CASSSLGQAKGYTF	TGTGCCAGCAGTTCCCTGGGACAGGCGAAAGGCTACACCTTC
TRBV6-5	TRBD2	15	TRBJ2-5	few	CASSYGLAAGETQYF	TGTGCCAGCAGTTACGGACTAGCCGCGGGCGAGACCCAGTACTTC
TRBV7-2	TRBD1	14	TRBJ1-1	many	CASSLARQGTEAFF	TGTGCCAGCAGCTTAGCGCGACAGGGGACTGAAGCTTTCTTT
TRBV3-1	TRBD1	16	TRBJ2-4	-	CASSQRSTGGKNIQYF	TGTGCCAGCAGCCAAAGGTCGACAGGGGGGAAAAACATTCAGTACTTC
TRBV7-6	-	15	TRBJ1-3	many	CASSVASFSGNTIYF	TGTGCCAGCAGCGTGGCCAGTTTCTCTGGAAACACCATATATTTT
TRBV12-3/TRBV12-4	-	11	TRBJ2-5	-	CASSEVETQYF	TGTGCCAGCAGTGAGGTGGAGACCCAGTACTTC
TRBV29-1	-	13	TRBJ2-3	many	CSVAGVGTDTQYF	TGCAGCGTTGCGGGGGTAGGGACAGATACGCAGTATTTT
TRBV12-3/TRBV12-4	-	13	TRBJ1-3	few	CASSRPSGNTIYF	TGTGCCAGCAGTCGACCTTCTGGAAACACCATATATTTT
TRBV5-1	TRBD1	14	TRBJ2-7	-	CASSYRGEGYEQYF	TGCGCCAGCAGCTACAGGGGAGAAGGCTACGAGCAGTACTTC
TRBV9	-	14	TRBJ1-4	-	CASSATDTNEKLFF	TGTGCCAGCAGCGCGACCGATACTAATGAAAAACTGTTTTTT